The present entry profiles one T cell receptor (beta chain) with its context. Its antigen remains unidentified. Reverse transcribing all isolated RNA meant expressed TCRB transcripts were sequenced. Some clones are missing from TCRdb's copy, which holds only in-frame ones; the method was immunoSEQ multiplex PCR. This table holds 130,000 or so clones, 9% to 10% found once. Germline V lookup: CDR1 MNHNS, CDR2 SASEGT. The CDR3 has 16 amino acids. V lost 3 bases, J lost 6 bases, and 15 bases lay in between. The data are from a study of beta chain features in type 1 diabetes. Study-level results: Type 1 diabetes patients had fewer VDJ junction insertions and more deletions. PCR might preferentially amplify shorter templates, equally in patients and controls. Cells carrying high TCR expression could end up over-represented when cDNA is sequenced.

Sequenced material: central memory CD4+ T cells from blood. The chain employs TRBV6-1 and TRBJ1-6; D ambiguous. This sequence was found in a woman in her forties in good health. CDR3 sequence: CASSDRLRGLNSPLHF. For the CDR3, the DNA is TGTGCCAGCAGTGATCGGCTCCGAGGCCTTAATTCACCCCTCCACTTT.